This entry lists 19 T cell receptor beta chains sequenced from one sample in a study of early T cells in non-severe SARS-CoV-2 infection (dated by TCRdb to 2020 to 2023). The library was obtained by 5' RACE. The sequencer was a NextSeq 500. The public reads were reanalyzed by TCRdb: fastp trimming at Q25, MiXCR alignment, in-frame beta chains only. CDR3 protein duplicates are merged, each entry listing the most common genes and DNA. The sample contains 60,000 to 70,000 distinct CDR3 sequences, over 4.5% of them found a single time. The ten largest make up just under 5% of the sample. Sample: whole blood. Every receptor here comes from an adult who was a healthcare worker with PCR-confirmed SARS-CoV-2 infection or an uninfected control (not recorded which).

This clonotype was counted ten times or more. The CDR3 loop is CSATTGGASTDTQYF. The DNA for the CDR3 is TGCAGTGCTACTACGGGGGGGGCTAGCACAGATACGCAGTATTTT. This sequence joins TRBV20-1 and TRBJ2-3; 8 bases map to TRBD2. The length of the CDR3 is 15 residues. Trimming removed 4 bases from V and 0 bases from J; junction bases left unmatched: 6. Germline values: CDR1 DFQATT, CDR2 SNEGSKA (reference sequence).

This clonotype has a count of ten or more. V gene TRBV20-1 combines with J gene TRBJ2-1, with 8 bases identical to TRBD2. Germline V lookup: CDR1 DFQATT, CDR2 SNEGSKA (reference sequence). The CDR3 runs to 14 residues. V was clipped by 5 bases and J by 6 bases; unmatched bases: 9. CDR3 loop: CSASGSGSSNEQFF. The CDR3 DNA reads as TGCAGTGCTTCCGGAAGCGGGAGCTCCAATGAGCAGTTCTTC.

This clonotype was detected ten times or more. V and J are TRBV2 and TRBJ2-5, with TRBD2 identical over 12 bases. Per the germline V gene, CDR1 is SNHLY and CDR2 is FYNNEI. CDR3 length: 14 residues. Trimming removed 5 bases from V and 4 bases from J; junction bases left unmatched: 2. The CDR3 loop reads CASSKLAGGETQYF. CDR3 coding DNA: TGTGCCAGCAGTAAACTAGCGGGAGGAGAGACCCAGTACTTC.

This clonotype has at least ten counts. The chain couples TRBV3-1 to TRBJ2-1, with D uncertain. CDR3 length equals 12 residues. Trimming pared 3 bases from V and 6 bases from J, leaving 6 bases between. Germline V gene sequence: CDR1 LGHDT, CDR2 YNNKEL (reference sequence). The CDR3 reads CASSQTLNEQFF. DNA of the CDR3: TGTGCCAGCAGCCAGACTCTCAATGAGCAGTTCTTC.

The chain combines TRBV4-1 with TRBJ2-7; 8 nucleotides agree with TRBD2. After removal of 6 bases from V and 3 bases from J, the junction contained 4 bases not matched to a gene. This CDR3 has 13 amino acids. CDR1 and CDR2 from the germline V gene are MGHRA and YSYEKL. CDR3 loop: CASRAGEFYEQYF. The DNA of the CDR3 is TGCGCCAGCAGAGCGGGAGAATTCTACGAGCAGTACTTC.

The chain combines TRBV4-3 with TRBJ1-4, with D tentatively TRBD1 (6 bases). The V gene's germline CDR1 is LGHNA and CDR2 YSLEER. V gave up 1 base and J gave up 0 bases, with 21 bases separating them. This CDR3 is built from 20 residues. CDR3 sequence: CASSQGPSGGTNPTNEKLFF. The CDR3 DNA sequence: TGCGCCAGCAGCCAAGGTCCTTCGGGGGGCACAAATCCAACTAATGAAAAACTGTTTTTT.

This clonotype was seen many times. The rearrangement uses TRBV19 and TRBJ2-3; D not resolved. Trimming pared 2 bases from V and 4 bases from J, leaving 10 bases between. Germline V gene lookup returns CDR1 LNHDA and CDR2 SQIVND (reference sequence). The CDR3 sequence is 14 residues long. In DNA, the CDR3 is TGTGCCAGTAGTATACGACGGTTTGCAGATACGCAGTATTTT. It yields the protein CASSIRRFADTQYF.

The V call is TRBV10-3, the J call TRBJ1-2, with D tentatively TRBD1 (5 bases). V shed 7 bases and J shed 2 bases, with 17 bases lying between them. The length of the CDR3 is 15 residues. The germline gives CDR1 ENHRY, CDR2 SYGVKD. The CDR3 coding sequence is TGTGCCATCACCCAAGATCCAGGGTACAACTATGGCTACACCTTC. Protein sequence: CAITQDPGYNYGYTF.

This clonotype has ten or more counts. V is TRBV9 and J is TRBJ2-1; TRBD2 is a possible D gene (5 bases). CDR3 size: 15 residues. Germline-derived CDR1 and CDR2 are SGDLS and YYNGEE. The ends were cut back, 0 bases at V and 3 bases at J, with 10 bases in the middle. The CDR3 loop reads CASSVEGVGYNEQFF. CDR3 bases: TGTGCCAGCAGCGTAGAGGGAGTGGGCTACAATGAGCAGTTCTTC. The full variable domain, in which reference TRBV9 and TRBJ2-1 provide the parts outside the CDR3, is DSGVTQTPKHLITATGQRVTLRCSPRSGDLSVYWYQQSLDQGLQFLIQYYNGEERAKGNILERFSAQQFPDLHSELNLSSLELGDSALYFCASSVEGVGYNEQFFGPGTRLTVL.

At least ten counts were recorded for this clonotype. This sequence joins TRBV7-2 and TRBJ1-5; the D gene is possibly TRBD1 (6 bases). The ends were cut back, 5 bases at V and 6 bases at J, with 23 bases in the middle. Per the germline V gene, CDR1 is SGHTA and CDR2 is FQGNSA. The CDR3 length is 17 residues. CDR3 DNA: TGTGCCAGCAGCCCCGGAGGCGGGGGGGGCGCGATTCAGCCCCAGCATTTT. This codes for CASSPGGGGGAIQPQHF.

This clonotype has at least ten counts. The rearrangement links TRBV5-1 to TRBJ2-3, with no clear D. Looked up from germline, CDR1 is SGHRS and CDR2 is YFSETQ. The length of the CDR3 is 12 residues. The V end was cut by 1 base, the J end by 5 bases, with 5 bases between. This CDR3 is CASSLFVDTQYF. The CDR3 DNA reads TGCGCCAGCAGCTTGTTTGTAGATACGCAGTATTTT.

This clonotype appeared many times. The chain links TRBV7-8 to TRBJ1-1, with TRBD1 matching 10 bases. There are 15 residues in the CDR3. Germline V CDR1 and CDR2: SGHVS, FQNEAQ. V gave up 4 bases and J gave up 3 bases; unmatched junction bases: 5. The CDR3 sequence: CASSSLTGGHTEAFF. The CDR3, as DNA: TGTGCCAGCAGCTCCTTGACAGGGGGCCACACTGAAGCTTTCTTT.

This clonotype has a count of ten or more. The rearrangement joins TRBV10-3 to TRBJ2-7; D is ambiguous. CDR1 is ENHRY and CDR2 is SYGVKD in the germline V gene. The length of the CDR3 is 12 residues. The V end was cut by 3 bases, the J end by 2 bases, with 5 bases between. CDR3 coding DNA: TGTGCCATCAGTGACAGAACCTACGAGCAGTACTTC. It encodes CAISDRTYEQYF.

Many counts were recorded for this clonotype. The chain links TRBV7-2 to TRBJ1-4, with 7 bases fitting TRBD1. With 2 bases clipped from V and 3 bases from J, the junction kept 3 bases outside the gene matches. Germline V gene data show CDR1 as SGHTA and CDR2 as FQGNSA. The CDR3 runs to 15 residues. CDR3 in amino acids: CASSLMRGPNEKLFF. In DNA form, the CDR3 reads TGTGCCAGCAGCTTAATGAGGGGGCCTAATGAAAAACTGTTTTTT.

This clonotype appeared many times. This chain links TRBV12-3 or TRBV12-4 with TRBJ2-5; D might be TRBD1 (6 bases). The CDR3 length is 15 residues. The V end lost 6 bases, the J end lost 2 bases, and 16 bases lay between the germline ends. The CDR3: CASSPTEGTQETQYF. CDR3 DNA sequence: TGTGCCAGCAGCCCCACAGAAGGGACACAAGAGACCCAGTACTTC.

In its sample, this clonotype was seen many times. This chain uses TRBV11-2 with TRBJ1-1, with unresolved D. The CDR3 runs 15 residues. Germline V lookup: CDR1 SGHAT, CDR2 FQNNGV. With 4 bases removed from V and 0 bases from J, the gap between germline ends came to 12 bases. The DNA for the CDR3 is TGTGCCAGCAGCTCGGTTATAGAAATGAACACTGAAGCTTTCTTT. This codes for CASSSVIEMNTEAFF. Together with reference TRBV11-2 and TRBJ1-1, the CDR3 gives the full variable domain: EAGVAQSPRYKIIEKRQSVAFWCNPISGHATLYWYQQILGQGPKLLIQFQNNGVVDDSQLPKDRFSAERLKGVDSTLKIQPAKLEDSAVYLCASSSVIEMNTEAFFGQGTRLTVV.

This clonotype was picked up many times. The rearrangement uses TRBV20-1 and TRBJ2-2, with TRBD2 matching over 11 bases. This CDR3 is built from 15 residues. Germline V gene data show CDR1 as DFQATT and CDR2 as SNEGSKA (reference sequence). The ends lost 2 bases at V and 4 bases at J; junction bases unmatched: 3. The DNA of the CDR3 is TGCAGTGCTAGAAGGACTAGCGGGTTCACCGGGGAGCTGTTTTTT. Translating it yields CSARRTSGFTGELFF.

This clonotype was picked up many times. The chain carries TRBV20-1 and TRBJ1-4; TRBD1 agrees at 8 bases. CDR3 length: 15 residues. The junction had 9 bases not matched to a gene; V was cut back by 1 base and J by 8 bases. Germline lookup yields CDR1 DFQATT and CDR2 SNEGSKA (reference sequence). In nucleotides, the CDR3 is TGCAGTGCTAGAGTTGGAACAGGGGGGGTCGAAAAACTGTTTTTT. The encoded protein is CSARVGTGGVEKLFF.

In its sample, this clonotype was seen many times. The chain carries TRBV10-1 and TRBJ2-7; D could derive from TRBD1 or TRBD2 (5 bases each). This CDR3 contains 13 residues. Trimming removed 6 bases at V and 4 bases at J, with 13 bases between. CDR1 is WNHNN, CDR2 SYGVQD, per germline (reference sequence). This CDR3 reads CASRGRILYEQYF. The CDR3 nucleotides are TGCGCCAGCAGGGGACGTATATTATACGAGCAGTACTTC.